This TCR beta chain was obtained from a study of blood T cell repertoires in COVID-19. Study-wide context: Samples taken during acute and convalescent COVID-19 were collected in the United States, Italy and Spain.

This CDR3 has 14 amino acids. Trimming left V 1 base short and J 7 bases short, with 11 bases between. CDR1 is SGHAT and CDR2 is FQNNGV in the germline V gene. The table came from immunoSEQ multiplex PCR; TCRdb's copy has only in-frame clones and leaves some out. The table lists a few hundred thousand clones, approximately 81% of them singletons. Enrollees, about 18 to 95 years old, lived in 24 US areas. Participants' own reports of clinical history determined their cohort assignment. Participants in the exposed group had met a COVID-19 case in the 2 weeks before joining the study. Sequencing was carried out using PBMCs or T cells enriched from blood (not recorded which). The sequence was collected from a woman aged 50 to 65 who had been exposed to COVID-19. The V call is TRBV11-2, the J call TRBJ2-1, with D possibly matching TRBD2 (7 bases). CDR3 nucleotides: TGTGCCAGCAGCTTAGTGGGGGGGCAGAATGAGCAGTTCTTC. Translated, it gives CASSLVGGQNEQFF.